This TCR beta chain was captured by sequencing in a study of CD8+ T cells in alopecia areata. Treatment noted: oral pan-JAK inhibitor, 5-10 mg twice daily. The V gene lost 0 bases and the J gene lost 1 base, with 9 bases spanning the gap. The CDR3 covers 15 residues. Germline CDR1 is MGHRA and CDR2 is YSYEKL. Sequencing templates came from extracted RNA that was reverse transcribed into cDNA. TCRdb's table, derived via immunoSEQ multiplex PCR, lists solely in-frame clones and lacks some. The data show roughly 170,000 clones, with 58% seen just once and roughly an eighth held by the top ten. The sequence came from a human donor with alopecia areata. The V gene is TRBV4-1, the J gene TRBJ1-1; D is ambiguous. The material was CD8+ T cells sorted from blood, obtained at week 24, from a patient treated with tofacitinib. The CDR3 DNA sequence: TGCGCCAGCAGCCAAGAGCCGGTTTCGAACACTGAAGCTTTCTTT. Its translation is CASSQEPVSNTEAFF.